The 27 T cell receptor beta chains below come from one sample, sequenced in a study of Graves' ophthalmopathy and Graves' hyperthyroidism. Amplified TCR beta CDR3 regions were obtained using RNA transcripts as template. HTBI-primed first-round RT-PCR preceded second-round multiplex PCR. TCRdb passed the multiplex PCR reads through MiXCR, listing each CDR3 protein once. The sample records fewer than 400,000 distinct CDR3 sequences, around 20% being singletons. The sequencing sample was made of peripheral blood. These receptor sequences come from a woman aged 18-29 years with Graves' ophthalmopathy.

The chain carries TRBV6-2 or TRBV6-3 and TRBJ2-7; 8 nucleotides agree with TRBD2. The CDR3 has 14 amino acids. The V gene's germline CDR1 is MNHEY and CDR2 SVGEGT. V dropped 6 bases and J dropped 4; count of bases not matched to a gene: 8. The CDR3 DNA sequence: TGTGCCAGCAGCATGAGCGGGAGTGCTTACGAGCAGTACTTC. This translates into CASSMSGSAYEQYF.

Ten or more counts support this clonotype. The gene calls are TRBV29-1 and TRBJ1-5; D is unclear. The CDR3 has 13 amino acids. Germline V gives CDR1 SQVTM, CDR2 ANQGSEA. Trimming took 6 bases from V and 0 from J, leaving 9 bases between them. CDR3 protein: CSVQTDSNQPQHF. The CDR3 DNA reads as TGCAGCGTCCAAACGGATAGCAATCAGCCCCAGCATTTT.

In its sample, this clonotype was seen a few times. The CDR3 bases are TGTGCCAGCAGCTTCGGACTAGAAGAGACCGGGGAGCTGTTTTTT. It specifies CASSFGLEETGELFF. The rearrangement links TRBV9 to TRBJ2-2, with 7 bases aligning to TRBD2. CDR3 length: 15 residues. CDR1 is SGDLS, CDR2 YYNGEE, per germline. V gave up 4 bases and J gave up 5 bases; unmatched junction bases: 8.

This clonotype was seen a handful of times. A junction end diverges from the germline sequence, so it may reflect a read error. The V gene is TRBV11-3, the J gene TRBJ1-1, with 10 bases aligning to TRBD1. Germline loops: CDR1 SGHNT, CDR2 YENEEA. This CDR3 contains 15 residues. CDR3 loop: CASSSRDRGNTETFF. The DNA of the CDR3 is TGTGCCAGCAGCTCCCGGGACAGGGGAAACACTGAAACTTTCTTT.

This clonotype was found once. The chain's CDR3 is CASTMGGTRDYNEQFF. The CDR3 nucleotides are TGTGCCAGCACTATGGGAGGGACTAGAGATTACAATGAGCAGTTCTTC. The chain uses TRBV28 and TRBJ2-1; 8 nucleotides align to TRBD2. The CDR3 sequence is 16 residues long. Germline V gene data show CDR1 as MDHEN and CDR2 as SYDVKM. The J segment lost 4 bases and the V segment lost 7 bases, leaving 12 bases of the junction unmatched. Full variable domain (missing parts from reference TRBV28 and TRBJ2-1): DVKVTQSSRYLVKRTGEKVFLECVQDMDHENMFWYRQDPGLGLRLIYFSYDVKMKEKGDIPEGYSVSREKKERFSLILESASTNQTSMYLCASTMGGTRDYNEQFFGPGTRLTVL.

This clonotype was recorded many times. The genes are TRBV29-1 and TRBJ2-5, with 9 bases matching TRBD2. Looked up from germline, CDR1 is SQVTM and CDR2 is ANQGSEA. The J segment lost 4 bases and the V segment lost 3 bases, leaving 3 bases of the junction unmatched. CDR3 length: 13 residues. The CDR3 region is CSVELAGTETQYF. CDR3 DNA: TGCAGCGTTGAGCTAGCGGGGACAGAGACCCAGTACTTC.

CDR3 amino acids: CASSSTDGSSYNSPLHF. The CDR3 coding sequence is TGTGCCAGCAGCTCCACCGACGGGAGCTCCTATAATTCACCCCTCCACTTT. The chain combines TRBV28 with TRBJ1-6; the D is unclear. The germline V gene has CDR1 MDHEN and CDR2 SYDVKM. There are 17 residues in the CDR3. The V end lost 6 bases, the J end lost 0 bases, and 15 bases lay between the germline ends.

This clonotype appeared many times. V and J are TRBV20-1 and TRBJ1-5, with TRBD1 matching over 7 bases. The CDR3 covers 13 residues. V lost 6 bases to trimming and J lost 0 bases; unmatched junction nucleotides: 2. The germline V gene encodes CDR1 DFQATT and CDR2 SNEGSKA (reference sequence). As DNA, the CDR3 is TGCAGTGCAGGGACAGATAGCAATCAGCCCCAGCATTTT. Amino acids: CSAGTDSNQPQHF.

This clonotype was recorded many times. The chain has TRBV7-6 and TRBJ1-2; the D is unclear. Germline V lookup: CDR1 SGHVS, CDR2 FNYEAQ. The CDR3 has 15 amino acids. Between the trimmed V and J ends, which lost 5 bases and 4 bases, there was a span of 17 bases. The chain's CDR3 is CASSPRAQSSYGYTF. As DNA, the CDR3 is TGTGCCAGCAGCCCCCGGGCACAGAGCTCCTATGGCTACACCTTC. Filled out from reference TRBV7-6 and TRBJ1-2, the complete variable domain reads GAGVSQSPRYKVTKRGQDVALRCDPISGHVSLYWYRQALGQGPEFLTYFNYEAQQDKSGLPNDRFSAERPEGSISTLTIQRTEQRDSAMYRCASSPRAQSSYGYTFGSGTRLTVV.

This clonotype was picked up many times. This chain connects TRBV9 to TRBJ2-5; a weak D match, TRBD1 (6 bases). CDR1 is SGDLS and CDR2 is YYNGEE in the germline V gene. CDR3 size: 17 residues. With 0 bases removed from V and 4 bases from J, the gap between germline ends came to 19 bases. CDR3 DNA: TGTGCCAGCAGCGTAGATGGCCCTCAGGGGACGTTAGAGACCCAGTACTTC. Translated: CASSVDGPQGTLETQYF.

The V call is TRBV27, the J call TRBJ1-1; 7 positions match TRBD1. Germline CDR1 and CDR2: MNHEY and SMNVEV (reference sequence). Unmatched junction bases numbered 7, after V lost 6 bases and J lost 0 bases. This CDR3 has 15 residues. The CDR3 sequence: CASRQTGFMNTEAFF. The CDR3 DNA follows: TGTGCCAGCAGGCAGACAGGGTTTATGAACACTGAAGCTTTCTTT.

This clonotype was recorded many times. The junction differs from germline at one of its ends, possibly a read error. The CDR3 DNA is TGTGCCAGCGGCCAAGAGGAAAGACAGGGGGGTCGGCCCCAGCATTTT. Its protein product is CASGQEERQGGRPQHF. This chain joins TRBV4-2 and TRBJ1-5; 9 bases map to TRBD1. Germline CDR1 LGHNA, CDR2 YNFKEQ. The CDR3 is made up of 16 amino acids.

V and J are TRBV12-3 or TRBV12-4 and TRBJ1-2, with 9 positions matching TRBD1. CDR3 size: 15 residues. Trimming took 6 bases from V and 7 from J; bases not matched to a gene: 12. The CDR3 DNA reads as TGTGCCAGCAGCGGTCCCCGGGACAGGGCGACTGGCTACACCTTC. Translating it yields CASSGPRDRATGYTF.

This clonotype has at least ten counts. The chain combines TRBV7-6 with TRBJ2-7, with D unclear. The CDR3 totals 14 residues. V lost 1 base to trimming and J lost 9 bases, with 16 bases between them. From germline, CDR1 is SGHVS and CDR2 FNYEAQ. CDR3 coding DNA: TGTGCCAGCAGCTTAGTTCCCGAAGTGATGGGGCAGTACTTC. This gives the protein CASSLVPEVMGQYF.

This clonotype was seen many times. The chain has TRBV9 and TRBJ1-1; D perhaps matches TRBD1 (5 bases). The V end lost 0 bases, the J end lost 3 bases, and 18 bases lay between the germline ends. Germline assignment: CDR1 SGDLS and CDR2 YYNGEE. The CDR3 extends over 17 amino acids. This chain's CDR3 is CASSVGTGPGVYTEAFF. The CDR3 nucleotides are TGTGCCAGCAGCGTAGGTACGGGGCCGGGGGTTTACACTGAAGCTTTCTTT.

This clonotype was seen repeatedly, ten times or more. The chain is built from TRBV19 and TRBJ1-3; no clear D gene. V gave up 7 bases and J gave up 0 bases, with 10 bases separating them. The germline V gene has CDR1 LNHDA and CDR2 SQIVND (reference sequence). The CDR3 length is 14 residues. The CDR3 loop is CASMGSNSGNTIYF. CDR3 DNA sequence: TGTGCCAGTATGGGATCTAACTCTGGAAACACCATATATTTT.

This clonotype was picked up many times. CDR3 sequence: CASSYANYGYTF. The CDR3 nucleotides are TGTGCCAGCAGTTACGCAAACTATGGCTACACCTTC. This chain links TRBV6-2 or TRBV6-3 with TRBJ1-2; D is unclear. There are 12 residues in the CDR3. The germline V and J ends were trimmed by 2 bases and 2 bases, with 3 bases remaining between them. Germline CDR1 is MNHEY and CDR2 is SVGEGT.

This clonotype appeared many times. J is TRBJ2-6 and V is TRBV12-3 or TRBV12-4; a weak D match, TRBD2 (6 bases). This CDR3 is 15 amino acids long. V was cut by 5 bases and J by 2 bases, with 10 bases left in between. The CDR3 DNA is TGTGCCAGCAGTCCGTCGGGGGCTGGGGCCAACGTCCTGACTTTC. This codes for CASSPSGAGANVLTF.

This clonotype appeared a few times. The J gene is TRBJ2-7, the V gene TRBV12-3 or TRBV12-4; no clear D. V was cut by 3 bases and J by 6 bases, with 15 bases left in between. The CDR3 sequence is 14 residues long. The CDR3 sequence is CASSLSQELVEQYF. For the CDR3, the DNA is TGTGCCAGCAGTTTGAGTCAGGAGCTCGTCGAGCAGTACTTC.

Ten or more counts support this clonotype. The chain carries TRBV30 and TRBJ1-2; D possibly corresponds to TRBD1 (5 bases). V was cut by 1 base and J by 1 base, with 13 bases left in between. This CDR3 comprises 15 residues. From germline, CDR1 is GTSNPN and CDR2 SVGIG (reference sequence). CDR3 nucleotide sequence: TGTGCCTGGAGTGAAGGGGACGGAAATAACTATGGCTACACCTTC. Its protein is CAWSEGDGNNYGYTF.

This clonotype was detected many times. DNA of the CDR3: TGCAGTGCTAGAGATAGGAGGACAGGTGACCTCGAGCAGTACTTC. This translates into CSARDRRTGDLEQYF. This sequence joins TRBV20-1 and TRBJ2-7; TRBD1 matches 7 bases. Germline lookup yields CDR1 DFQATT and CDR2 SNEGSKA (reference sequence). V was clipped by 0 bases and J by 6 bases; unmatched bases: 11. CDR3 length: 15 residues.

This clonotype showed up just once. The genes are TRBV6-1 and TRBJ1-2; D not resolved. CDR1 and CDR2 from the germline V gene are MNHNS and SASEGT. V gave up 2 bases and J gave up 7 bases, with 11 bases separating them. The CDR3 covers 13 residues. The chain's CDR3 is CASSERAHLGYTF. The DNA of the CDR3 is TGTGCCAGCAGTGAAAGGGCACATCTTGGCTACACCTTC.

This clonotype was seen many times. J is TRBJ1-6 and V is TRBV5-1; 9 bases fit TRBD1. Trimming took 2 bases from V and 7 from J; bases not matched to a gene: 7. The CDR3 consists of 16 residues. Germline-derived CDR1 and CDR2 are SGHRS and YFSETQ. CDR3 nucleotide sequence: TGCGCCAGCAGCTTATCGGGACAGGGTACAAATTCACCCCTCCACTTT. It is translated as CASSLSGQGTNSPLHF.

The J gene is TRBJ2-5, the V gene TRBV6-2 or TRBV6-3, with TRBD1 identical over 10 bases. The trim removed 6 bases at V and 4 bases at J, leaving 8 bases unmatched. The CDR3 has 15 amino acids. CDR1 and CDR2 (germline): MNHEY, SVGEGT. The CDR3 nucleotides read TGTGCCAGCAGCTCCGGGACAGGGGACGTAGAGACCCAGTACTTC. This translates into CASSSGTGDVETQYF.

Ten or more counts support this clonotype. The rearrangement joins TRBV12-3 or TRBV12-4 to TRBJ1-6, with 7 positions matching TRBD1. The CDR3 runs 17 residues. With 3 bases clipped from V and 0 bases from J, the junction kept 5 bases outside the gene matches. The CDR3 region is CASSFRAGGSYNSPLHF. The CDR3 nucleotides read TGTGCCAGCAGTTTTAGGGCAGGGGGCTCCTATAATTCACCCCTCCACTTT.

This clonotype was recorded at least ten times. V gene TRBV6-1 combines with J gene TRBJ1-2; unclear D gene. Trimming removed 8 bases from V and 4 bases from J, with 20 bases in between. The CDR3 runs 15 residues. Germline CDR1 MNHNS, CDR2 SASEGT. The CDR3 loop is CASVSASSGSYGYTF. In DNA form, the CDR3 reads TGTGCCAGCGTGAGTGCCAGCTCGGGTTCCTATGGCTACACCTTC.

This clonotype was seen many times. V gene TRBV7-2 combines with J gene TRBJ1-1, with no clear D. This CDR3 region has 13 residues. Deletions cut 5 bases from V and 4 bases from J, with 11 bases between. Germline CDR1 SGHTA, CDR2 FQGNSA. The CDR3 DNA reads TGTGCCAGCAGCGCGGCGGCAGGCACTGAAGCTTTCTTT. Translation: CASSAAAGTEAFF.